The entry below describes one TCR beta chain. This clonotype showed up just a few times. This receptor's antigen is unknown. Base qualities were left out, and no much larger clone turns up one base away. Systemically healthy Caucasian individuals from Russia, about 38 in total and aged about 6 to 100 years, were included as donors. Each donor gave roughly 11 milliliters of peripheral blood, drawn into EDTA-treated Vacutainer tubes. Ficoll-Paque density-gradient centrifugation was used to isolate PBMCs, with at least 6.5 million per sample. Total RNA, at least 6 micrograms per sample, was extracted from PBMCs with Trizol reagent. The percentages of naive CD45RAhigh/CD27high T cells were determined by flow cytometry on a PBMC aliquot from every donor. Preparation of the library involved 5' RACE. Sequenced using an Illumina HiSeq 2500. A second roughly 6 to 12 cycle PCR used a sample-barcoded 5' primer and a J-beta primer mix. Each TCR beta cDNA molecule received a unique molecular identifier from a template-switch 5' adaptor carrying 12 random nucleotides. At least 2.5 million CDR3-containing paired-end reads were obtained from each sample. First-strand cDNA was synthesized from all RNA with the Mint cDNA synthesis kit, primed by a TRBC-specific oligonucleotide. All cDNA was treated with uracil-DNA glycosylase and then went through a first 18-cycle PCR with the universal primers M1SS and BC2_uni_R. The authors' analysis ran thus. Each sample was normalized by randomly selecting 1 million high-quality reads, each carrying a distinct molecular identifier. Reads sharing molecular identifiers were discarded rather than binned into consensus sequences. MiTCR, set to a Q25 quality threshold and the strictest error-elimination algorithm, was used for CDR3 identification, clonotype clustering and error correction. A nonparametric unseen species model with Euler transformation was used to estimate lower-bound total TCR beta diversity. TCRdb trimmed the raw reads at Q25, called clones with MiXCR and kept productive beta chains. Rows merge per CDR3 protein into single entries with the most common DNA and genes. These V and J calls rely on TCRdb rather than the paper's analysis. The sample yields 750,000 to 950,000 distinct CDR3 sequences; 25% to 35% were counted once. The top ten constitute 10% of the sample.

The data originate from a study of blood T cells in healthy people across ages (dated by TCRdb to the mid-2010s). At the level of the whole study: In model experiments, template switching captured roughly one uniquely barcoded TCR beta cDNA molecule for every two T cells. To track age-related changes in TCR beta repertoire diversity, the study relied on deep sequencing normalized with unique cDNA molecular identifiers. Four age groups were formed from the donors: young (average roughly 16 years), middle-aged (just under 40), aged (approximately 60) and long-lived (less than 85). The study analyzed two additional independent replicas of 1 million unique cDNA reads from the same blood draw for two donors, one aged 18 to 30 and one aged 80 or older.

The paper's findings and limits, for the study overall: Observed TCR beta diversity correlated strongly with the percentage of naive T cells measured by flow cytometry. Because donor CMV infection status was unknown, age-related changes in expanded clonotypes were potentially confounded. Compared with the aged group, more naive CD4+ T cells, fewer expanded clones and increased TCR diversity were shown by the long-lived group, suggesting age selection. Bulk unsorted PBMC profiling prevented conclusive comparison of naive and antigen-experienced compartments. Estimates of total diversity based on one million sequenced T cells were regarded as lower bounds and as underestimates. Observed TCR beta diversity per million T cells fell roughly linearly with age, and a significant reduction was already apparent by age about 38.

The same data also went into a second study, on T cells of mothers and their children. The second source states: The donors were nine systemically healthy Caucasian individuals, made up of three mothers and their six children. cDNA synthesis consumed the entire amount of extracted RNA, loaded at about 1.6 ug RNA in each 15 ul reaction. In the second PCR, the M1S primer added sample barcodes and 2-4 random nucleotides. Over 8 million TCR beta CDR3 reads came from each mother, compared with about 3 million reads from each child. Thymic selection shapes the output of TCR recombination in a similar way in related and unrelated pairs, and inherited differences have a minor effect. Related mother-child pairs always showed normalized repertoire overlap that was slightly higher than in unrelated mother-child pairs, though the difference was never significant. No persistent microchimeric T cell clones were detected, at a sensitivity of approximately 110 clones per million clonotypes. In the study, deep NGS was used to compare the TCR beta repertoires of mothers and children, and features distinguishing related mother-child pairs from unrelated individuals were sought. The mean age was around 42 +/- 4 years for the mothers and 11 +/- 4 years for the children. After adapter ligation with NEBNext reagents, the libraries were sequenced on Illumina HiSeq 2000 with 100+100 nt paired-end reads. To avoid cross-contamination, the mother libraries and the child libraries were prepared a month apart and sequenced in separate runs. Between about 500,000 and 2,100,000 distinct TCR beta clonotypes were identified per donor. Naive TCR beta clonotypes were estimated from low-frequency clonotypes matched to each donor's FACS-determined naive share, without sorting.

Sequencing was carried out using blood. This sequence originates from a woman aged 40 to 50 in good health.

The DNA is TGTGCCATCAGTGAGGGCAACTACTATGGCTACACCTTC. Translated, this gives CAISEGNYYGYTF. The sequence is built from TRBV10-3 and TRBJ1-2, with no confidently assigned D gene. Inclusive of the bounding cysteine and phenylalanine, the CDR3 is 13 residues long. CDR3 DNA only is kept here, 39 bases in frame from base 1. CDR1 and CDR2 (ENHRY, SYGVKD) derive from the germline V gene. V is reduced by 2 bases and J by 3 bases, leaving a spacing of 7 bases between them.